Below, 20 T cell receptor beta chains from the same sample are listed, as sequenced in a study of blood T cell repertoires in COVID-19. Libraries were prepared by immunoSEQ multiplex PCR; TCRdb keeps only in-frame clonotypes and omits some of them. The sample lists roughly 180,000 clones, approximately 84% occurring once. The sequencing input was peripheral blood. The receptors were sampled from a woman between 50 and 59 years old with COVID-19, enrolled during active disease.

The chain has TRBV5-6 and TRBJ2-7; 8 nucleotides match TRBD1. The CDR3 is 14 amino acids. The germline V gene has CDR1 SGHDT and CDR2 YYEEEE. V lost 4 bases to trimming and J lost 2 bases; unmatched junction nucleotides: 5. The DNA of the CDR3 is TGTGCCAGCAGCGTGGGACAGGAACCCTACGAGCAGTACTTC. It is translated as CASSVGQEPYEQYF.

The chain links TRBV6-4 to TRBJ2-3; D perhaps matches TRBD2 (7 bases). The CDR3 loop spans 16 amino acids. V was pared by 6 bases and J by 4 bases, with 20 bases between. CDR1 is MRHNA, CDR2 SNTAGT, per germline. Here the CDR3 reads CASSLLGGAQADTQYF. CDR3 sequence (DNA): TGTGCCAGCAGCCTCCTGGGGGGGGCTCAGGCAGATACGCAGTATTTT.

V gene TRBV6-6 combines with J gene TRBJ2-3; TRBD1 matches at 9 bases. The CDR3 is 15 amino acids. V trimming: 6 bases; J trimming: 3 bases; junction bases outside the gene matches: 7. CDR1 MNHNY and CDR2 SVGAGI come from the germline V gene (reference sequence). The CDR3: CASSPPGQGTDTQYF. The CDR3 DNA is TGTGCCAGCAGCCCGCCGGGACAGGGAACAGATACGCAGTATTTT.

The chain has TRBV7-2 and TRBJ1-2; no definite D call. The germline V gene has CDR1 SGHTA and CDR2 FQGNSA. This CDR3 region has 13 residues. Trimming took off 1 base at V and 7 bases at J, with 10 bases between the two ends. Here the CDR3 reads CASSLDSPSGYTF. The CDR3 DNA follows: TGTGCCAGCAGCTTAGACAGTCCCTCTGGCTACACCTTC. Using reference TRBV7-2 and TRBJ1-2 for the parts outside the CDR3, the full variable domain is GAGVSQSPSNKVTEKGKDVELRCDPISGHTALYWYRQSLGQGLEFLIYFQGNSAPDKSGLPSDRFSAERTGGSVSTLTIQRTQQEDSAVYLCASSLDSPSGYTFGSGTRLTVV.

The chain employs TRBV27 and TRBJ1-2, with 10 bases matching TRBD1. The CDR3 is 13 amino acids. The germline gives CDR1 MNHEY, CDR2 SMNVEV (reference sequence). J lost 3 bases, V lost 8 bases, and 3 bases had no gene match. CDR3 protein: CASAGTGDYGYTF. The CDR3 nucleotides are TGTGCCAGCGCCGGGACAGGGGACTATGGCTACACCTTC.

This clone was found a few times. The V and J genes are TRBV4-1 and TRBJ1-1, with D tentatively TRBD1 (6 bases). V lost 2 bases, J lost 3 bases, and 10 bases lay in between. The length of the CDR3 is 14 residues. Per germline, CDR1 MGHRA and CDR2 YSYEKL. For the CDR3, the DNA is TGCGCCAGCAGCCAACCGACAGGTTACACTGAAGCTTTCTTT. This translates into CASSQPTGYTEAFF.

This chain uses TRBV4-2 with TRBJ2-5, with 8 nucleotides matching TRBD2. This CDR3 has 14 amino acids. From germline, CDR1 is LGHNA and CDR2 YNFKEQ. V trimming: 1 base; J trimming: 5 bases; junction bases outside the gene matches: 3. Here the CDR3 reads CASSQGERGETQYF. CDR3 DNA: TGTGCCAGCAGCCAAGGGGAGCGGGGGGAGACCCAGTACTTC.

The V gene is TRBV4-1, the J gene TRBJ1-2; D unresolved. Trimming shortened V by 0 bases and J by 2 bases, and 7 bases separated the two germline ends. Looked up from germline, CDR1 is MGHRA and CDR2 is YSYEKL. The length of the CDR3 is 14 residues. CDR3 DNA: TGCGCCAGCAGCCAAGATTACAAAAACTATGGCTACACCTTC. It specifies CASSQDYKNYGYTF.

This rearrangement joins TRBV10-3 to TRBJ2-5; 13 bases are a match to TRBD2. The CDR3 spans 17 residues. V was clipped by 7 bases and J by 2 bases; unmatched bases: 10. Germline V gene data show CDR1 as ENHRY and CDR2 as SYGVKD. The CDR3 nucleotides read TGTGCCATCAAGGGGACTAGCGGGGCGGCAGGGCAAGAGACCCAGTACTTC. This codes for CAIKGTSGAAGQETQYF.

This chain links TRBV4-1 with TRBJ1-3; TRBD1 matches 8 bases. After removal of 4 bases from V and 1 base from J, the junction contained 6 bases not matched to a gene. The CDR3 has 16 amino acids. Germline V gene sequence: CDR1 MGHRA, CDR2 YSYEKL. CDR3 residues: CASSPTGTGSGNTIYF. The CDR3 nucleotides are TGCGCCAGCAGCCCCACCGGGACAGGTTCTGGAAACACCATATATTTT.

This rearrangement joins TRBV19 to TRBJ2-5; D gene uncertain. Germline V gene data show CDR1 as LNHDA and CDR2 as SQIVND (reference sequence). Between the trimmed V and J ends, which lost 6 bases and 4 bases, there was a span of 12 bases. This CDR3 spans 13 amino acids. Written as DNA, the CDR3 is TGTGCCAGTAGCCCATACAGTTCAGAGACCCAGTACTTC. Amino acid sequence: CASSPYSSETQYF.

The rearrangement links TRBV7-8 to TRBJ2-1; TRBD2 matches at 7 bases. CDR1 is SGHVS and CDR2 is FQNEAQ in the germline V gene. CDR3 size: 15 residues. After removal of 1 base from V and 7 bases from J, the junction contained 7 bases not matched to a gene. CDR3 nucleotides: TGTGCCAGCAGCTTAGGCGGGGGTTCGTGGAATGAGCAGTTCTTC. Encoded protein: CASSLGGGSWNEQFF.

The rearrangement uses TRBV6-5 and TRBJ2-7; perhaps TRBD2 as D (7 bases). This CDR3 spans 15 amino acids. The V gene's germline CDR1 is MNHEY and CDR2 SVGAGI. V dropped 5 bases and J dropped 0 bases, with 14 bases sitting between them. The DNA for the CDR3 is TGTGCCAGCAGTAGCGGGGACATAGCCTCCTACGAGCAGTACTTC. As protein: CASSSGDIASYEQYF.

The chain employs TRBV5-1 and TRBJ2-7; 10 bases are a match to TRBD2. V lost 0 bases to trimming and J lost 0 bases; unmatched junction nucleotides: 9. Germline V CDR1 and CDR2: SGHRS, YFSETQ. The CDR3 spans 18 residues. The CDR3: CASSLAYTSGASSYEQYF. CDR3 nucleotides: TGCGCCAGCAGCTTGGCGTACACTAGCGGGGCCAGCTCCTACGAGCAGTACTTC. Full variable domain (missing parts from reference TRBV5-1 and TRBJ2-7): KAGVTQTPRYLIKTRGQQVTLSCSPISGHRSVSWYQQTPGQGLQFLFEYFSETQRNKGNFPGRFSGRQFSNSRSEMNVSTLELGDSALYLCASSLAYTSGASSYEQYFGPGTRLTVT.

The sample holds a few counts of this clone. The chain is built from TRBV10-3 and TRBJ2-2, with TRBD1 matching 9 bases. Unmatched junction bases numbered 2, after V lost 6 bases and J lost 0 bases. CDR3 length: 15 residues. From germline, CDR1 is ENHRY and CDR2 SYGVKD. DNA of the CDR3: TGTGCCATCAGAGGGACAGGGACGAACACCGGGGAGCTGTTTTTT. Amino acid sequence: CAIRGTGTNTGELFF.

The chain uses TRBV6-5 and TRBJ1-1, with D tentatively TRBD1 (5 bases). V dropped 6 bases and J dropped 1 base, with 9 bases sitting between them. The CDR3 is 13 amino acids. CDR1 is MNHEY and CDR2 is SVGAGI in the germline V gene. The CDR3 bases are TGTGCCAGCAGGGGCAGGGAGAACACTGAAGCTTTCTTT. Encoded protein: CASRGRENTEAFF.

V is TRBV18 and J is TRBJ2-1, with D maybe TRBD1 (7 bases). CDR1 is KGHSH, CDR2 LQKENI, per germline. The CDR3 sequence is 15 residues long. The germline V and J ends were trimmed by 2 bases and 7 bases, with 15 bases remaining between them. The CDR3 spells CASSPMTGTQNEQFF. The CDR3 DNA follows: TGTGCCAGCTCACCAATGACAGGGACTCAGAATGAGCAGTTCTTC.

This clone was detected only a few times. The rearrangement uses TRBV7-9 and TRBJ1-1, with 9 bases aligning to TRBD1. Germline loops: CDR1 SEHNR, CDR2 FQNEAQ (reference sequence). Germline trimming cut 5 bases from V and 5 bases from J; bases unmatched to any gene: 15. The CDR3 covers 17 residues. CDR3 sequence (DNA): TGTGCCAGCAGCCCCCCTACAGGGGGCTCTAGATGGACTGAAGCTTTCTTT. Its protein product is CASSPPTGGSRWTEAFF. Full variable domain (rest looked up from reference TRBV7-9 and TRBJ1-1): DTGVSQNPRHKITKRGQNVTFRCDPISEHNRLYWYRQTLGQGPEFLTYFQNEAQLEKSRLLSDRFSAERPKGSFSTLEIQRTEQGDSAMYLCASSPPTGGSRWTEAFFGQGTRLTVV.

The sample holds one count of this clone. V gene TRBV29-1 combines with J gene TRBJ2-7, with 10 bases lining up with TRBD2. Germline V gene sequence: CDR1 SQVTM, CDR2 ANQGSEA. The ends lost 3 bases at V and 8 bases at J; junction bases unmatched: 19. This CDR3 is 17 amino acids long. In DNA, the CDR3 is TGCAGCGTTGATGCCGAGTCTAGCGGGGGTGTACGTTTCAAGCAGTACTTC. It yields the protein CSVDAESSGGVRFKQYF.

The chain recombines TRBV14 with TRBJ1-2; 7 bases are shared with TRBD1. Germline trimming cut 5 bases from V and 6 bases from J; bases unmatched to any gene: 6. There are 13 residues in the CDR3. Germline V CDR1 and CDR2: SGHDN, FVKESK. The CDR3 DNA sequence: TGTGCCAGCAGCGAGCGACAGGGACATGGCTACACCTTC. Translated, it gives CASSERQGHGYTF.